This T cell receptor (beta chain) was captured by sequencing in a study of cytomegalovirus exposure and HLA in healthy donors. Study-level results: Across all donors, roughly uniform sequencing depth was an assumption of the presence/absence analyses. One variant, a missense change in DCLRE1C, was linked in a later analysis to TCR beta V- and J-gene trimming. Per a prior analysis, the majority of TCR beta V segments were productive roughly 90% or roughly 30% of the time.

The PCR ran on 60 Vbeta and 13 Jbeta primers. The repertoire was sequenced with immunoSEQ multiplex PCR; TCRdb's copy has only in-frame clones and lacks some. This sample has 35,000 to 40,000 clones, with roughly 64% found just once. A word on this clone: The antigen remains undetermined.

This sequence originates from a man aged 50 to 59 in good health and CMV-seropositive. The source material was PBMCs.

CDR3 sequence: CASSPRGAGFTGELFF. In DNA, the CDR3 is TGTGCCAGCAGCCCACGGGGGGCGGGGTTCACCGGGGAGCTGTTTTTT. The rearrangement links TRBV7-2 to TRBJ2-2, with D possibly being TRBD2 (7 bases). This CDR3 contains 16 residues. V dropped 5 bases and J dropped 4 bases, with 17 bases sitting between them. Germline CDR1 is SGHTA and CDR2 is FQGNSA.